This T cell receptor beta chain was captured in a study of shared clonotypes between healthy human individuals. Turning to the study itself: Researchers assigned three CD4 naive, three CD4 memory, two CD8 naive and one CD8 memory plate to each donor.

Germline CDR1 MGHRA, CDR2 YSYEKL. The V and J ends lost 3 bases and 3 bases, in that order; junction bases with no gene match: 16. This CDR3 region has 19 residues. There were only Caucasian adults among the donors, and all lived in Nashville, Tennessee. In the study's own analysis: As immunoSEQ supplied junction-only sequences (without quality scores), filtering differed. TCRdb's copy holds only in-frame clones and misses some; the assay was immunoSEQ multiplex PCR. V, J and clone size were drawn from that table, and D and trimming were deduced from the DNA. Of hundreds of thousands of clones in the sample, about three quarters are singletons; the top ten hold around 2%.

The chain combines TRBV4-1 with TRBJ2-5, with 10 bases that match TRBD2. This sequence originates from a woman in her 30s in good health. Sequencing was performed on memory CD4+ T cells sorted from blood. Subset: CD45RA-negative fraction. The CDR3 region is CASSHGPPEREGEKETQYF. CDR3 nucleotides: TGCGCCAGCAGCCATGGTCCGCCGGAGCGGGAGGGGGAGAAAGAGACCCAGTACTTC.